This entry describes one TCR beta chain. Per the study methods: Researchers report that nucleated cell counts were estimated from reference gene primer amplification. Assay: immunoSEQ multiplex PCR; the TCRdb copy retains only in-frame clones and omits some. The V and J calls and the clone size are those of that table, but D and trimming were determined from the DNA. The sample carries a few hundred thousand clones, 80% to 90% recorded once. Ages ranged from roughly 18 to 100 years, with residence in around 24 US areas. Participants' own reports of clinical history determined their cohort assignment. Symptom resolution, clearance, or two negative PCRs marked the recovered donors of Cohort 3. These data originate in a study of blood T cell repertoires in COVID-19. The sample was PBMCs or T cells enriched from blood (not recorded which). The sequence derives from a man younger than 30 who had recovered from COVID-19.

The CDR3 is CASSPRTGGDEQFF. CDR3 nucleotide sequence: TGTGCCAGCAGTCCTAGGACAGGGGGCGATGAGCAGTTCTTC. This rearrangement joins TRBV27 to TRBJ2-1; the match to TRBD1 covers 11 bases. CDR3 length equals 14 residues. V was clipped by 5 bases and J by 8 bases; unmatched bases: 5. Germline V gene sequence: CDR1 MNHEY, CDR2 SMNVEV (reference sequence).